The 28 T cell receptor beta chains in this list originate from one sample, sequenced in a study of blood T cells in healthy people across ages. Combining a sample-barcoded 5' primer with a J-beta primer mix, a second PCR ran for about 7 to 12 cycles. TCRdb re-derived calls from the 5' RACE reads in MiXCR, one entry per CDR3 protein. Found here are a few hundred thousand distinct CDR3 sequences, about 25% of them singletons; the top ten hold about 3.9%. This same sample was also part of a study on T cells of mothers and their children.

The material sequenced was blood. These receptor sequences come from a boy between 2 and 10 years old in good health.

The V and J genes are TRBV14 and TRBJ2-1; 9 bases are a match to TRBD2. V was clipped by 0 bases and J by 5 bases; unmatched bases: 5. The CDR3 has 16 residues. Per the germline V gene, CDR1 is SGHDN and CDR2 is FVKESK. DNA of the CDR3: TGTGCCAGCAGCCAAGAGGTGACTAGCGGCCACAATGAGCAGTTCTTC. Translated, it gives CASSQEVTSGHNEQFF.

This chain uses TRBV5-1 with TRBJ2-5; TRBD1 is a possible D gene (6 bases). Germline CDR1 SGHRS, CDR2 YFSETQ. V was trimmed by 4 bases and J by 4 bases, leaving 23 bases between them. This CDR3 has 17 amino acids. CDR3 amino acids: CASSQNLARGYGETQYF. In nucleotides, the CDR3 is TGCGCCAGCAGCCAAAACCTTGCAAGGGGGTACGGAGAGACCCAGTACTTC.

This clonotype was counted a few times. This chain connects TRBV12-5 to TRBJ2-5, with 12 bases identical to TRBD1. CDR1 is LGHNT, CDR2 FRNRAP, per germline. This CDR3 contains 18 residues. Germline trimming cut 0 bases from V and 4 bases from J; bases unmatched to any gene: 9. The CDR3 DNA follows: TGTGCTAGTGGTTTGGTTTCCCCCGGGACAGGGGGCGGAGAGACCCAGTACTTC. Protein sequence: CASGLVSPGTGGGETQYF.

For the CDR3, the DNA is TGTGCCAGCGCGGCCTTGGGGGAGCAGTTCTTC. It yields the protein CASAALGEQFF. The V and J genes are TRBV12-3 or TRBV12-4 and TRBJ2-1, with D uncertain. V lost 8 bases and J lost 10, with 12 bases in between. This CDR3 is built from 11 residues.

V gene TRBV11-2 combines with J gene TRBJ2-4; D is perhaps TRBD1 (6 bases). The CDR3 loop spans 15 amino acids. V was shortened by 5 bases and J by 2 bases, with 13 bases between the two germline ends. Looked up from germline, CDR1 is SGHAT and CDR2 is FQNNGV. DNA of the CDR3: TGTGCCAGCAGCCCCATACAGGGCACCAAAAACATTCAGTACTTC. Its translation: CASSPIQGTKNIQYF.

The genes are TRBV24-1 and TRBJ2-3, with D maybe TRBD2 (5 bases). This CDR3 is built from 14 residues. Per germline, CDR1 KGHDR and CDR2 SFDVKD. V was pared by 5 bases and J by 2 bases, with 10 bases between. The CDR3 DNA reads TGTGCCACCAGTGGAGGGCAGATCACAGATACGCAGTATTTT. Its translation: CATSGGQITDTQYF.

This clonotype came up a few times. The chain joins TRBV20-1 to TRBJ2-3; no reliable D call. Germline lookup yields CDR1 DFQATT and CDR2 SNEGSKA (reference sequence). This CDR3 is built from 12 residues. V was shortened by 6 bases and J by 0 bases, with 7 bases between the two germline ends. CDR3 nucleotide sequence: TGCAGTGCAAAGCAGAGCACAGATACGCAGTATTTT. This encodes CSAKQSTDTQYF.

The rearrangement joins TRBV10-2 to TRBJ1-6; D is unclear. Germline loops: CDR1 WSHSY, CDR2 SAAADI. Trimming removed 0 bases at V and 3 bases at J, with 9 bases between. The CDR3 extends over 16 amino acids. The CDR3 here is CASSESGWGYNSPLHF. The CDR3 DNA reads as TGCGCCAGCAGTGAGTCGGGCTGGGGCTATAATTCACCCCTCCACTTT.

The CDR3 region is CASAESRDRTYEQYF. The CDR3 DNA sequence: TGTGCCAGCGCGGAGTCTCGGGACAGGACCTACGAGCAGTACTTC. The rearrangement links TRBV27 to TRBJ2-5; 8 bases align to TRBD1. The DNA end is a closer match to TRBJ2-7, so the J assignment may be wrong. The germline gives CDR1 MNHEY, CDR2 SMNVEV (reference sequence). The CDR3 is 15 residues long.

In this sample, this clonotype turned up a few times. The V call is TRBV18, the J call TRBJ2-5, with D unclear. The tail of the sequence fits TRBJ2-1 better, so the J call may be wrong. The CDR3 is made up of 14 amino acids. CDR1 and CDR2 (germline): KGHSH, LQKENI. The CDR3 sequence: CASSPPDGYNEQFF. Here the CDR3 DNA reads TGTGCCAGCTCACCCCCGGACGGTTACAATGAGCAGTTCTTC.

This clonotype was found a few times. The CDR3 loop is CASSSYDRNYGYTF. CDR3 DNA sequence: TGTGCCAGCAGTTCTTACGACAGAAACTATGGCTACACCTTC. This sequence joins TRBV27 and TRBJ1-2; D might be TRBD1 (5 bases). Germline loops: CDR1 MNHEY, CDR2 SMNVEV (reference sequence). V was pared by 4 bases and J by 2 bases, with 11 bases between. The CDR3 is 14 amino acids.

This clonotype was counted between two and nine times. This chain connects TRBV7-9 to TRBJ2-1, with D possibly matching TRBD1 (5 bases). V was cut by 4 bases and J by 2 bases, with 9 bases left in between. CDR3 length: 14 amino acids. Per the germline V gene, CDR1 is SEHNR and CDR2 is FQNEAQ (reference sequence). The CDR3 sequence is CASSSRGTYNEQFF. CDR3 DNA sequence: TGTGCCAGCAGCTCTAGGGGAACCTACAATGAGCAGTTCTTC.

The chain carries TRBV7-2 and TRBJ2-3; D remains ambiguous. Trimming removed 8 bases at V and 6 bases at J, with 15 bases between. This CDR3 has 13 amino acids. Germline CDR1 and CDR2: SGHTA and FQGNSA. CDR3 region: CASSFLYADTQYF. The CDR3 bases are TGTGCCAGCTCCTTTCTTTATGCGGATACGCAGTATTTT.

The chain combines TRBV10-3 with TRBJ2-5, with TRBD1 identical over 10 bases. Matching the DNA end better, TRBJ2-1 makes the J call doubtful. Germline lookup yields CDR1 ENHRY and CDR2 SYGVKD. The CDR3 is made up of 16 amino acids. The DNA of the CDR3 is TGTGCCATCAGCCAGACCGGGACAGGGGTATCAAATGAGCAGTTCTTC. Translating gives CAISQTGTGVSNEQFF.

This clonotype was seen a handful of times. The rearrangement joins TRBV28 to TRBJ1-5, with 9 bases aligning to TRBD1. V gave up 5 bases and J gave up 5 bases; unmatched junction bases: 4. CDR3 size: 14 residues. The V gene's germline CDR1 is MDHEN and CDR2 SYDVKM. Here the CDR3 reads CASSADRGDQPQHF. The CDR3 DNA follows: TGTGCCAGCAGTGCGGACAGGGGTGATCAGCCCCAGCATTTT.

This clonotype was counted between two and nine times. The rearrangement links TRBV12-3 or TRBV12-4 to TRBJ1-6, with D uncertain. V lost 0 bases and J lost 10, with 10 bases in between. There are 14 residues in the CDR3. The CDR3: CASSLAALGSPLHF. In DNA form, the CDR3 reads TGTGCCAGCAGTTTAGCAGCCTTGGGGTCACCCCTCCACTTT.

The rearrangement uses TRBV7-2 and TRBJ2-2; 7 nucleotides match TRBD2. Trimming at V came to 3 bases and at J to 6 bases, leaving 7 bases not matched to a gene. Germline V gene lookup returns CDR1 SGHTA and CDR2 FQGNSA. The CDR3 length is 15 residues. The CDR3 sequence: CASSFRAGEAGELFF. In DNA form, the CDR3 reads TGTGCCAGCAGCTTTAGGGCGGGAGAAGCCGGGGAGCTGTTTTTT. Full variable domain (rest looked up from reference TRBV7-2 and TRBJ2-2): GAGVSQSPSNKVTEKGKDVELRCDPISGHTALYWYRQSLGQGLEFLIYFQGNSAPDKSGLPSDRFSAERTGGSVSTLTIQRTQQEDSAVYLCASSFRAGEAGELFFGEGSRLTVL.

This clonotype was observed at least ten times. This chain connects TRBV7-9 to TRBJ2-5; 9 positions match TRBD2. Germline V gene sequence: CDR1 SEHNR, CDR2 FQNEAQ (reference sequence). The CDR3 is made up of 15 amino acids. The J segment lost 2 bases and the V segment lost 1 base, leaving 2 bases of the junction unmatched. CDR3 DNA: TGTGCCAGCAGCTTAGGTCTAGCGGGACAAGAGACCCAGTACTTC. Its translation is CASSLGLAGQETQYF.

J is TRBJ1-2 and V is TRBV14, with 8 nucleotides matching TRBD1. The CDR3 length is 16 residues. Looked up from germline, CDR1 is SGHDN and CDR2 is FVKESK. Trimming at V came to 1 base and at J to 6 bases, leaving 10 bases not matched to a gene. CDR3 residues: CASSQVSGQGEDGYTF. The CDR3 DNA reads as TGTGCCAGCAGCCAAGTTTCAGGACAGGGTGAGGATGGCTACACCTTC.

The gene calls are TRBV29-1 and TRBJ2-5; a weak D match, TRBD1 (6 bases). Germline V lookup: CDR1 SQVTM, CDR2 ANQGSEA. Trimming removed 7 bases from V and 5 bases from J, with 17 bases in between. CDR3 length: 13 residues. The CDR3 here is CSARVQGRETQYF. The DNA of the CDR3 is TGCAGCGCCCGTGTACAGGGTCGGGAGACCCAGTACTTC. Full variable domain (remainder filled in from reference TRBV29-1 and TRBJ2-5): SAVISQKPSRDICQRGTSLTIQCQVDSQVTMMFWYRQQPGQSLTLIATANQGSEATYESGFVIDKFPISRPNLTFSTLTVSNMSPEDSSIYLCSARVQGRETQYFGPGTRLLVL.

This clonotype was observed a handful of times. The chain couples TRBV30 to TRBJ2-7, with D hard to call. Germline values: CDR1 GTSNPN, CDR2 SVGIG (reference sequence). CDR3 length: 13 amino acids. V was pared by 0 bases and J by 2 bases, with 8 bases between. The CDR3 DNA sequence: TGTGCCTGGAGTGTGGGCGGACCCTACGAGCAGTACTTC. This translates into CAWSVGGPYEQYF.

This clonotype has more than one count but fewer than ten. This chain joins TRBV7-9 and TRBJ2-6; no clear D. This CDR3 region has 16 residues. CDR1 is SEHNR and CDR2 is FQNEAQ in the germline V gene (reference sequence). The V end was cut by 5 bases, the J end by 0 bases, with 11 bases between. For the CDR3, the DNA is TGTGCCAGCAGCCCACGAGTTAGCTCTGGGGCCAACGTCCTGACTTTC. Its translation is CASSPRVSSGANVLTF.

This clonotype came up a few times. Mismatch with germline at one junction end may stem from a read error. The V and J genes are TRBV18 and TRBJ2-5, with D tentatively TRBD2 (5 bases). CDR1 is KGHSH and CDR2 is LQKENI in the germline V gene. The CDR3 extends over 15 amino acids. The CDR3 here is CASSPASEVQKTQYF. The CDR3 DNA sequence: TGTGCCAGCTCACCAGCGTCGGAGGTCCAAAAGACCCAGTACTTC. The entire variable domain, with the rest obtained from reference TRBV18 and TRBJ2-5, is as follows: NAGVMQNPRHLVRRRGQEARLRCSPMKGHSHVYWYRQLPEEGLKFMVYLQKENIIDESGMPKERFSAEFPKEGPSILRIQQVVRGDSAAYFCASSPASEVQKTQYFGPGTRLLVL.

The V and J genes are TRBV5-5 and TRBJ2-7; 7 bases are shared with TRBD1. CDR3 length equals 15 residues. Germline CDR1 is SGHKS and CDR2 is YYEKEE (reference sequence). J was trimmed by 0 bases and V by 5 bases; bases with no gene match: 8. The CDR3 region is CASRLGQMSSYEQYF. DNA for the CDR3: TGTGCCAGCAGACTGGGACAGATGAGCTCCTACGAGCAGTACTTC.

The chain is built from TRBV12-3 or TRBV12-4 and TRBJ1-1; D uncertain. CDR3 length: 12 residues. V shed 8 bases and J shed 3 bases, with 10 bases lying between them. The CDR3: CASCSLDTEAFF. In nucleotides, the CDR3 is TGTGCCAGCTGTTCCCTTGACACTGAAGCTTTCTTT.

The genes are TRBV6-5 and TRBJ2-1; D is ambiguous. This CDR3 is built from 13 residues. Germline V CDR1 and CDR2: MNHEY, SVGAGI. V dropped 2 bases and J dropped 6 bases, with 8 bases sitting between them. The CDR3 nucleotides read TGTGCCAGCAGTTACAGTCTGGGCAATGAGCAGTTCTTC. Residues: CASSYSLGNEQFF.

There are a few counts of this clonotype. The chain couples TRBV5-1 to TRBJ1-1; unclear D gene. The germline V gene has CDR1 SGHRS and CDR2 YFSETQ. This CDR3 region has 14 residues. V gave up 4 bases and J gave up 1 base, with 11 bases separating them. CDR3 residues: CASSHPEGNTEAFF. As DNA, the CDR3 is TGCGCCAGCAGCCACCCCGAAGGGAACACTGAAGCTTTCTTT.

The chain uses TRBV6-2 or TRBV6-3 and TRBJ2-7; TRBD2 matches at 9 bases. The germline V gene has CDR1 MNHEY and CDR2 SVGEGT. The CDR3 is 15 amino acids. The J segment lost 3 bases and the V segment lost 3 bases, leaving 6 bases of the junction unmatched. CDR3 region: CASSYRASGNYEQYF. CDR3 DNA sequence: TGTGCCAGCAGTTATCGGGCTAGCGGGAACTACGAGCAGTACTTC.